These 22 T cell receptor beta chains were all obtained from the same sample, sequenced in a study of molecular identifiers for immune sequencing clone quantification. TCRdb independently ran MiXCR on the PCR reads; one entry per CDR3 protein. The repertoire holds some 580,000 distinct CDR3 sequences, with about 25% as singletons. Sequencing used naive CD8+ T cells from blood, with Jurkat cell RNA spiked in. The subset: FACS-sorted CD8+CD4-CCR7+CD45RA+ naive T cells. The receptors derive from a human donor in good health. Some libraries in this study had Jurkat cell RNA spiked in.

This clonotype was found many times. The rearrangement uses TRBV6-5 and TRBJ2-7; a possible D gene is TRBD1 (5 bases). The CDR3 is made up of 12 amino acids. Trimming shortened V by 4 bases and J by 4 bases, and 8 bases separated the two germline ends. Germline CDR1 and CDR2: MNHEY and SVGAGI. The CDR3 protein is CASSSRAYEQYF. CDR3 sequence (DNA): TGTGCCAGCAGTTCCAGGGCTTACGAGCAGTACTTC.

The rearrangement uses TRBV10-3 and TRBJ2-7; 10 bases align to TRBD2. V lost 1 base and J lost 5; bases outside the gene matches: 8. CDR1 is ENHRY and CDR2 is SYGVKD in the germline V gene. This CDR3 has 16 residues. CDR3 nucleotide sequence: TGTGCCATCAGTGAGTACCTAGCGGGAGAAAGCGACGAGCAGTACTTC. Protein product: CAISEYLAGESDEQYF.

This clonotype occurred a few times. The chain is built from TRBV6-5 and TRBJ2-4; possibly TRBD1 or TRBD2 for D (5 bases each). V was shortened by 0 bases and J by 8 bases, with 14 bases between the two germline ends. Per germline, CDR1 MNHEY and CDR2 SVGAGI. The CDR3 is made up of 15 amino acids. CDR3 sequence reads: CASSYSIPGTDIQYF. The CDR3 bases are TGTGCCAGCAGTTACTCGATTCCCGGGACGGACATTCAGTACTTC.

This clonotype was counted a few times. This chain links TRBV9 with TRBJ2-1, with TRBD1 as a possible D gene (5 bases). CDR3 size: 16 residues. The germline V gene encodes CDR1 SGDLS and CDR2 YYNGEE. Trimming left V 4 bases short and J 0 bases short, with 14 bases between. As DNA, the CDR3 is TGTGCCAGCAGCAATACTCAGGGTAGCTCCTACAATGAGCAGTTCTTC. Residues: CASSNTQGSSYNEQFF.

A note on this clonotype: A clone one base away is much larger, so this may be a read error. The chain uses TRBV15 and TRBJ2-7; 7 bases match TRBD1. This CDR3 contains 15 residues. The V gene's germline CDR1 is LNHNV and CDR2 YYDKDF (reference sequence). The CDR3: CATSRDRGTAYERYF. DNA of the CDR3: TGTGCCACCAGCAGAGATCGTGGGACAGCCTACGAGCGGTACTTC.

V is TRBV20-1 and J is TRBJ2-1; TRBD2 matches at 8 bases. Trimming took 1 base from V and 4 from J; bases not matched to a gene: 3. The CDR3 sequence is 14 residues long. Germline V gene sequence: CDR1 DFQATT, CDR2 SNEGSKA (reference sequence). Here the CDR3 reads CSARVQRGYNEQFF. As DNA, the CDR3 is TGCAGTGCTAGAGTTCAGCGGGGGTACAATGAGCAGTTCTTC.

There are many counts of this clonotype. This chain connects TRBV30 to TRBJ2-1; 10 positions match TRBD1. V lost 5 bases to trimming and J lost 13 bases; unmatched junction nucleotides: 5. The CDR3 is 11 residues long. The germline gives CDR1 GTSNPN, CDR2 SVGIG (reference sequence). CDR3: CAWGTGAAQFF. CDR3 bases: TGTGCCTGGGGGACAGGGGCCGCTCAGTTCTTC.

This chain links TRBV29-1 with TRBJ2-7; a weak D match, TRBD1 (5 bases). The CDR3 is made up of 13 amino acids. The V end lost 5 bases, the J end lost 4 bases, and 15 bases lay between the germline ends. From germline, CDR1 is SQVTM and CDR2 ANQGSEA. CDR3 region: CSVMDMSPYEQYF. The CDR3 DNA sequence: TGCAGCGTTATGGACATGAGCCCATACGAGCAGTACTTC.

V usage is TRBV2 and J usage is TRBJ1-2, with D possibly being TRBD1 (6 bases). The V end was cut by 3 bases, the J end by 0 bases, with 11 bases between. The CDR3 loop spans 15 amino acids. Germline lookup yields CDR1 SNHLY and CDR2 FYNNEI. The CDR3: CASSDSDSTNYGYTF. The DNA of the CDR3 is TGTGCCAGCAGTGATTCGGACAGCACTAACTATGGCTACACCTTC.

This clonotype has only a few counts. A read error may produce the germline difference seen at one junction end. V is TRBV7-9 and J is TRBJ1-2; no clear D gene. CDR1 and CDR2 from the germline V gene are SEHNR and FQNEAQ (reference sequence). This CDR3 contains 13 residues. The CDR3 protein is CAGSPVTSYGYTF. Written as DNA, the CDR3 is TGTGCCGGCAGCCCCGTCACGAGCTATGGCTACACCTTC.

The DNA of the CDR3 is TGTGCCAGCAGCCTACTTGATACACCTAGCACAGATACGCAGTATTTT. It codes for CASSLLDTPSTDTQYF. The chain uses TRBV11-3 and TRBJ2-3; unclear D gene. V gave up 5 bases and J gave up 0 bases, with 15 bases separating them. The germline gives CDR1 SGHNT, CDR2 YENEEA. The CDR3 spans 16 residues.

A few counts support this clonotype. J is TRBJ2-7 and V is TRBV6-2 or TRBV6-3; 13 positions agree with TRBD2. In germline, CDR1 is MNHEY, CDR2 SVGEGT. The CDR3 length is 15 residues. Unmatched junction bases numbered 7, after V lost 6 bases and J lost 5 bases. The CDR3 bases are TGTGCCAGCAGAAGCGGACTAGCGGGAGTCGACGAGCAGTACTTC. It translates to CASRSGLAGVDEQYF.

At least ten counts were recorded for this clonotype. The CDR3 loop is CASTLGQGLNQPQHF. The CDR3, as DNA: TGTGCCAGCACCCTAGGACAGGGACTCAATCAGCCCCAGCATTTT. The rearrangement uses TRBV28 and TRBJ1-5, with 8 bases fitting TRBD1. V trimming: 7 bases; J trimming: 3 bases; junction bases outside the gene matches: 8. This CDR3 is built from 15 residues. Germline V gives CDR1 MDHEN, CDR2 SYDVKM. Filled out from reference TRBV28 and TRBJ1-5, the complete variable domain reads DVKVTQSSRYLVKRTGEKVFLECVQDMDHENMFWYRQDPGLGLRLIYFSYDVKMKEKGDIPEGYSVSREKKERFSLILESASTNQTSMYLCASTLGQGLNQPQHFGDGTRLSIL.

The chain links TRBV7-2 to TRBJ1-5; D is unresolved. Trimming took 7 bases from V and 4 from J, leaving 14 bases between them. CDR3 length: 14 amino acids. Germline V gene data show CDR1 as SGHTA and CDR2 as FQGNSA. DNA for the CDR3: TGTGCCAGCACCCCAATGGACGGGAATCAGCCCCAGCATTTT. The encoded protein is CASTPMDGNQPQHF.

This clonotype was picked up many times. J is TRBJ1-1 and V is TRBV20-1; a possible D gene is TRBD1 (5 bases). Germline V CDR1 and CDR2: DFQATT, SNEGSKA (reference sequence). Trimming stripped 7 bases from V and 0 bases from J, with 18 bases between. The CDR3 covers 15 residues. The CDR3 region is CSGTPGRTMNTEAFF. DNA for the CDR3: TGCAGTGGAACTCCGGGACGGACGATGAACACTGAAGCTTTCTTT.

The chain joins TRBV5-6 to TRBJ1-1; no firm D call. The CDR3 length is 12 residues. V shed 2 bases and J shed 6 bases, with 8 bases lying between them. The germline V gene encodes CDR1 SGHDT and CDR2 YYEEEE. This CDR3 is CASSFFGAEAFF. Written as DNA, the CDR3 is TGTGCCAGCAGCTTCTTTGGTGCTGAAGCTTTCTTT.

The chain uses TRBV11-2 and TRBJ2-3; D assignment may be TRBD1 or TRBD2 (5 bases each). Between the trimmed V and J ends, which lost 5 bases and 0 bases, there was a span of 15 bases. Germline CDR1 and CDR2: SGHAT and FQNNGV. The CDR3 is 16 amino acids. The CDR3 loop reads CASSPVGTESTDTQYF. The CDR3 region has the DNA TGTGCCAGCAGCCCTGTAGGGACGGAGAGCACAGATACGCAGTATTTT.

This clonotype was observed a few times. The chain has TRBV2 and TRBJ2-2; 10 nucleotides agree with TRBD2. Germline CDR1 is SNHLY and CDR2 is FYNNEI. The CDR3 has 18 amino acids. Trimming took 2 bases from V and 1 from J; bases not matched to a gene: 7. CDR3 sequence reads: CASSESVPSGGNTGELFF. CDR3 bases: TGTGCCAGCAGTGAATCCGTGCCTAGCGGGGGGAACACCGGGGAGCTGTTTTTT.

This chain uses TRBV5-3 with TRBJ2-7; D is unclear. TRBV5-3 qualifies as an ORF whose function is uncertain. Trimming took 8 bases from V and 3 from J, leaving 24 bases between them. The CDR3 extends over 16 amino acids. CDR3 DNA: TGTGCCAGCAGCCCTCCGGCGGCCGAGCGTCTCTACGAGCAGTACTTC. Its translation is CASSPPAAERLYEQYF.

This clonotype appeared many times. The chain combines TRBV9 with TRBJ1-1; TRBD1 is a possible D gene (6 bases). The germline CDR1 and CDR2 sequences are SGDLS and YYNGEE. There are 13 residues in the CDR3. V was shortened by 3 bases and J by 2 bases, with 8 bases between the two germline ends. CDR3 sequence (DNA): TGTGCCAGCAGCGGACAGGTTAACACTGAAGCTTTCTTT. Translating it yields CASSGQVNTEAFF.

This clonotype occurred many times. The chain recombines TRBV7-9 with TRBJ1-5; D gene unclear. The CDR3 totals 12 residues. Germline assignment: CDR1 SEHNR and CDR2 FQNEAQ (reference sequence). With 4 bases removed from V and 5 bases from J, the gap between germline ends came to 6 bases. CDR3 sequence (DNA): TGTGCCAGCAGCTACCGGGATCAGCCCCAGCATTTT. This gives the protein CASSYRDQPQHF.

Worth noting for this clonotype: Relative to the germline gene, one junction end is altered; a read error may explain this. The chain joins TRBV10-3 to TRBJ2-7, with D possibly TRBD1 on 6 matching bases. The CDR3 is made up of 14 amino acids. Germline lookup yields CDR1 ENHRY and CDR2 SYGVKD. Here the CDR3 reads CATSESGRGYEQYF. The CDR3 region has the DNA TGTGCCACCAGTGAGTCGGGCAGGGGCTACGAGCAGTACTTC.